This is a list of T cell receptor beta chains from one sample in a study of T-cell memory formation after mild COVID-19. TCRdb called the 5' RACE reads again in MiXCR, with one record for every CDR3 protein. The sample has a few hundred thousand distinct CDR3 sequences; roughly 9.4% are singletons. The sequencing sample was made of PBMCs or a T cell subset sorted from them (not recorded which). The source is a man aged 18 to 29 who had mild COVID-19 (a few samples of this study predate the infection). Cell type and time point are not known. The CDR3 runs from the conserved cysteine through the conserved F or W. Clone sizes are given selectively: once, few, many, or a class where the clone is expanded.

clone size: few
V gene: TRBV20-1
J gene: TRBJ2-3
CDR3 protein: CSAISQGFGDTQYF

clone size: .
V gene: TRBV7-9
J gene: TRBJ1-5
CDR3 protein: CASSPGLVVQPQHF

clone size: few
V gene: TRBV7-6
J gene: TRBJ2-2
CDR3 protein: CASSPLAGDTTGELFF

clone size: many
V gene: TRBV5-1
J gene: TRBJ2-1
CDR3 protein: CASSLDRGGNEQFF

clone size: .
V gene: TRBV7-9
J gene: TRBJ1-5
CDR3 protein: CASSLASGRGNQPQHF

clone size: few
V gene: TRBV5-1
J gene: TRBJ2-1
CDR3 protein: CASSLGLAGAINEQFF

clone size: few
V gene: TRBV7-9
J gene: TRBJ2-1
CDR3 protein: CASSLGAPEQFF

clone size: .
V gene: TRBV6-5
J gene: TRBJ1-4
CDR3 protein: CASSYSDSTNEKLFF

clone size: few
V gene: TRBV6-6
J gene: TRBJ1-2
CDR3 protein: CASRNRQNTLYGYTF

clone size: .
V gene: TRBV3-1
J gene: TRBJ2-2
CDR3 protein: CASSQEWVDLNTGELFF

clone size: many
V gene: TRBV10-2
J gene: TRBJ1-5
CDR3 protein: CASSESHRDQPQHF

clone size: .
V gene: TRBV6-1
J gene: TRBJ2-2
CDR3 protein: CASSERAGGNTGELFF

clone size: .
V gene: TRBV5-1
J gene: TRBJ1-1
CDR3 protein: CASSLGGTGPEAFF

clone size: many
V gene: TRBV4-3
J gene: TRBJ2-5
CDR3 protein: CASSQGPGGQETQYF

clone size: few
V gene: TRBV5-1
J gene: TRBJ2-6
CDR3 protein: CASSLAGGTGANVLTF

clone size: many
V gene: TRBV5-1
J gene: TRBJ2-1
CDR3 protein: CASRVTSGGAYNEQFF

clone size: many
V gene: TRBV27
J gene: TRBJ2-4
CDR3 protein: CASSYGPTPNIQYF

clone size: few
V gene: TRBV7-2
J gene: TRBJ1-2
CDR3 protein: CASSLLGQGAYGYTF

clone size: .
V gene: TRBV3-1
J gene: TRBJ2-2
CDR3 protein: CATSKDLNTGELFF

clone size: many
V gene: TRBV7-2
J gene: TRBJ2-1
CDR3 protein: CASSLVASGYNEQFF

clone size: many
V gene: TRBV5-1
J gene: TRBJ2-1
CDR3 protein: CASSLSANNEQFF

clone size: .
V gene: TRBV7-3
J gene: TRBJ2-2
CDR3 protein: CASSPRAGGTGGELFF

clone size: .
V gene: TRBV2
J gene: TRBJ1-5
CDR3 protein: CASTGTGNQPQHF

clone size: few
V gene: TRBV11-2
J gene: TRBJ2-2
CDR3 protein: CASSTQGDTNTGELFF

clone size: .
V gene: TRBV18
J gene: TRBJ2-2
CDR3 protein: CASSPRTDSNTGELFF

clone size: few
V gene: TRBV4-2
J gene: TRBJ2-3
CDR3 protein: CASSQEGTSGGDTQYF

clone size: few
V gene: TRBV3-1
J gene: TRBJ1-6
CDR3 protein: CASSSRDGNSPLHF

clone size: few
V gene: TRBV25-1
J gene: TRBJ1-2
CDR3 protein: CASSEWANGAYGYTF

clone size: many
V gene: TRBV14
J gene: TRBJ2-1
CDR3 protein: CASSRQGNEQFF

clone size: .
V gene: TRBV4-1
J gene: TRBJ1-1
CDR3 protein: CASSQVVLGAPGGLNTEAFF

clone size: few
V gene: TRBV6-4
J gene: TRBJ2-2
CDR3 protein: CASSDSRGVSTGELFF

clone size: .
V gene: TRBV29-1
J gene: TRBJ2-2
CDR3 protein: CSVEVGQATGELFF

clone size: .
V gene: TRBV11-2
J gene: TRBJ1-1
CDR3 protein: CASSLEQGLTEAFF

clone size: .
V gene: TRBV4-1
J gene: TRBJ1-1
CDR3 protein: CASSPMLSGGENTEAFF

clone size: many
V gene: TRBV9
J gene: TRBJ2-2
CDR3 protein: CASSLTQFTGELFF

clone size: few
V gene: TRBV5-1
J gene: TRBJ1-2
CDR3 protein: CASSLESTNYGYTF

clone size: many
V gene: TRBV24-1
J gene: TRBJ2-3
CDR3 protein: CATGGNTDTQYF

clone size: .
V gene: TRBV4-3
J gene: TRBJ1-3
CDR3 protein: CASSQEGLGRGDSGNTIYF

clone size: few
V gene: TRBV12-3/TRBV12-4
J gene: TRBJ2-3
CDR3 protein: CASSAGTGKVF

clone size: .
V gene: TRBV7-6
J gene: TRBJ1-4
CDR3 protein: CASSLSAANEKLFF

clone size: few
V gene: TRBV5-1
J gene: TRBJ1-2
CDR3 protein: CASSWQGASNYGYTF

clone size: .
V gene: TRBV5-1
J gene: TRBJ1-6
CDR3 protein: CASSSSSGQINSPLHF